The 32 T cell receptor beta chains below all came from one sample that was sequenced in a study of CD8+CD57+ T cells in acquired aplastic anemia. CDR3 and TCR beta VDJ profiling relied on genomic DNA as the template. Using its own MiXCR run on the reads, TCRdb lists one record per CDR3 protein. The table records a few hundred thousand distinct CDR3 sequences, about 80% of them present only once. An expansion of CD8+CD57+ cells by flow cytometry had been shown in patients chosen for sequencing. The sequencing input was sorted CD4+, CD8+, or CD8+CD57+ T cells (not recorded which) from PBMCs. The receptors shown here come from a human donor with aplastic anemia.

As for this clonotype: The junction does not match germline at one end; this may be a read error. The chain carries TRBV7-8 and TRBJ2-2; maybe TRBD1 (5 bases). Germline V gene data show CDR1 as SGHVS and CDR2 as FQNEAQ. The CDR3 runs to 14 residues. The CDR3 reads CASSYGQNTGELFF. CDR3 bases: TGTGCCAGCAGCTACGGACAAAACACCGGCGAGCTGTTTTTT. Based on the CDR3 plus reference TRBV7-8 and TRBJ2-2, the full variable domain is GAGVSQSPRYKVAKRGQDVALRCDPISGHVSLFWYQQALGQGPEFLTYFQNEAQLDKSGLPSDRFFAERPEGSVSTLKIQRTQQEDSAVYLCASSYGQNTGELFFGEGSRLTVL.

A note on this clonotype: A read error may produce the germline difference seen at one junction end. The chain couples TRBV7-8 to TRBJ2-3; D may be TRBD1 (6 bases). The CDR3 is made up of 13 amino acids. The V gene's germline CDR1 is SGHVS and CDR2 FQNEAQ. In nucleotides, the CDR3 is TGTGCCAGCGGGTTTGGGGGCGCAGAGACAGAGTTTTTT. It yields the protein CASGFGGAETEFF.

The chain joins TRBV2 to TRBJ2-3; 7 nucleotides agree with TRBD1. Germline CDR1 SNHLY, CDR2 FYNNEI. The CDR3 has 13 amino acids. The J segment lost 2 bases and the V segment lost 10 bases, leaving 6 bases of the junction unmatched. This CDR3 reads CATTTGVTDTQYF. In DNA, the CDR3 is TGTGCCACCACTACAGGGGTCACAGATACGCAGTATTTT.

In the case of this clonotype: Germline and junction disagree at one end, which may indicate a read error. The chain joins TRBV15 to TRBJ2-5; the D is unclear. Per germline, CDR1 LNHNV and CDR2 YYDKDF (reference sequence). The CDR3 spans 14 residues. The CDR3 region is CATSREYPQESHTF. In nucleotides, the CDR3 is TGTGCCACCAGCAGAGAGTACCCGCAAGAGAGCCACACCTTC.

This clonotype was observed a few times. Compared with germline, one end of the junction differs, possibly owing to a read error. V usage is TRBV25-1 and J usage is TRBJ1-2; no clear D gene. From germline, CDR1 is MGHDK and CDR2 SYGVNS. CDR3 length: 14 amino acids. CDR3 sequence (DNA): TGTGCCAGCGGTGATAAAGACGGAATATATGGCTACACCTTC. Translated, it gives CASGDKDGIYGYTF.

Concerning this clonotype: Given the absence of the conserved phenylalanine or tryptophan at the CDR3 end, a read error is likely. The DNA is omitted, as the CDR3 cannot be located on it reliably, and the CDR3 follows TCRdb's listing. The CDR3 protein is CASSYGGINEQFYGP. The chain couples TRBV2 to TRBJ2-5; the table's D call, TRBD1, was not checked against the DNA. Germline lookup yields CDR1 SNHLY and CDR2 FYNNEI. Counting both end residues, the CDR3 totals 15 amino acids.

Worth noting for this clonotype: Likely a read error: the CDR3 ends without its conserved phenylalanine or tryptophan. No DNA is shown, since the ends of the CDR3 on it are uncertain; the CDR3 is the one TCRdb lists. The chain's CDR3 is CASSLAPTDRQNLYS. The chain employs TRBV2 and TRBJ2-5; the tabulated D call, TRBD1, remains unverified against the DNA. CDR1 SNHLY and CDR2 FYNNEI come from the germline V gene. The CDR3 extends over 15 residues, inclusive of both ends.

In regard to this clonotype: Without the conserved terminal phenylalanine or tryptophan, this CDR3 likely stems from a read error. It is unclear where the CDR3 begins or ends on the DNA, so no DNA is shown, and the CDR3 is as TCRdb lists it. The chain couples TRBV7-2 to TRBJ1-5; the table's D call of TRBD1 was not tested on the DNA. Including both end residues, the CDR3 is 13 amino acids long. CDR1 and CDR2 from the germline V gene are SGHTA and FQGNSA. The CDR3 sequence is CASSPSTSSTSRR.

A word on this clonotype: Sequence at one end of the junction differs from germline and may be a read error. This sequence joins TRBV19 and TRBJ2-3; the match to TRBD2 covers 8 bases. There are 14 residues in the CDR3. Germline-derived CDR1 and CDR2 are LNHDA and SQIVND (reference sequence). The CDR3 is CASSLASGPDKEHF. In nucleotides, the CDR3 is TGTGCCAGTAGCCTAGCTAGCGGGCCCGACAAGGAGCATTTC.

The chain uses TRBV24-1 and TRBJ2-7; no definite D call. Germline V gives CDR1 KGHDR, CDR2 SFDVKD. CDR3 size: 11 residues. Trimming took 9 bases from V and 12 from J, leaving 17 bases between them. The CDR3 coding sequence is TGTGCCACCGCAGTGAGCCTAAAGCGGTACTTC. Its translation is CATAVSLKRYF.

Worth noting for this clonotype: A junction boundary mismatches the germline segment, possibly from a read error. The V and J genes are TRBV7-9 and TRBJ2-1; D not resolved. Per the germline V gene, CDR1 is SEHNR and CDR2 is FQNEAQ (reference sequence). There are 15 residues in the CDR3. CDR3: CASSLLPSCYSEQFF. CDR3 nucleotides: TGTGCCAGCAGCTTACTTCCGAGCTGCTACAGTGAGCAGTTCTTC.

The genes are TRBV7-8 and TRBJ2-3; D is unresolved. Germline V CDR1 and CDR2: SGHVS, FQNEAQ. The CDR3 has 15 amino acids. The V end was cut by 0 bases, the J end by 11 bases, with 18 bases between. CDR3 sequence: CASSLAAGPDTQQYF. Here the CDR3 DNA reads TGTGCCAGCAGCTTAGCGGCAGGCCCCGATACGCAGCAGTATTTT.

The V call is TRBV2, the J call TRBJ1-5, with a weak D call TRBD1 (6 bases). Germline CDR1 and CDR2: SNHLY and FYNNEI. This CDR3 comprises 15 residues. The ends were cut back, 2 bases at V and 5 bases at J, with 13 bases in the middle. The CDR3 region has the DNA TGTGCCAGCAGTGAAAGGGGGTCCTCTTATCAGCCCCAGCATTTT. It specifies CASSERGSSYQPQHF.

This clonotype showed up many times. The chain employs TRBV18 and TRBJ2-3; D gene uncertain. The CDR3 runs 14 residues. Germline V gene lookup returns CDR1 KGHSH and CDR2 LQKENI. The V gene lost 5 bases and the J gene lost 2 bases, with 11 bases spanning the gap. The CDR3 DNA sequence: TGTGCCAGCTCAGACGCCGTTACCACAGATACGCAGTATTTT. Encoded protein: CASSDAVTTDTQYF.

This chain connects TRBV2 to TRBJ2-1; D perhaps matches TRBD2 (5 bases). The CDR3 has 13 amino acids. With 6 bases removed from V and 13 bases from J, the gap between germline ends came to 19 bases. Germline lookup yields CDR1 SNHLY and CDR2 FYNNEI. CDR3 nucleotides: TGTGCCAGCAGGTACGGGGTTACGGATACACAGTTCTTC. It is translated as CASRYGVTDTQFF.

With regard to this clonotype: Compared with germline, one end of the junction differs, possibly owing to a read error. The chain links TRBV9 to TRBJ2-1, with D perhaps TRBD1 (5 bases). This CDR3 is built from 16 residues. The germline gives CDR1 SGDLS, CDR2 YYNGEE. The CDR3 bases are TGTGCCAGCGGCGTTGCAGGGAACATTCGGTGCTTTGAGCAGTTCTTC. Its translation is CASGVAGNIRCFEQFF.

The chain carries TRBV7-2 and TRBJ2-7; D gene ambiguous. The CDR3 runs 11 residues. V dropped 6 bases and J dropped 6 bases, with 9 bases sitting between them. CDR1 SGHTA and CDR2 FQGNSA come from the germline V gene. The CDR3 DNA is TGTGCCAGCAGTTACTCGTCCGAGCAGTACTTC. This codes for CASSYSSEQYF.

Concerning this clonotype: One end of the junction is discordant with germline, which a read error may explain. The CDR3 is CASSPDGGVPVSQYF. CDR3 in DNA: TGCGCCAGCAGCCCAGATGGCGGGGTTCCGGTTTCGCAGTATTTT. This chain links TRBV7-9 with TRBJ2-3; D may be TRBD2 (6 bases). In germline, CDR1 is SEHNR, CDR2 FQNEAQ (reference sequence). This CDR3 has 15 amino acids.

To note about this clonotype: The CDR3 ends on some other residue instead of the conserved phenylalanine or tryptophan, so this is likely a read error. The DNA is omitted, as the CDR3 cannot be located on it reliably, and the CDR3 follows TCRdb's listing. The chain is built from TRBV7-8 and TRBJ1-2; the table assigns TRBD1, which was not confirmed against the DNA. Germline assignment: CDR1 SGHVS and CDR2 FQNEAQ. The CDR3 is 15 amino acids in total, end residues counted. The CDR3 is CASSLAGGADTGYTV.

Notes on this clonotype: The junction shows a germline mismatch at one end, possibly a read error. The chain couples TRBV7-9 to TRBJ1-5; D is unclear. The CDR3 totals 14 residues. The germline gives CDR1 SEHNR, CDR2 FQNEAQ (reference sequence). The CDR3 sequence: CASSLVYGKQSYRF. The CDR3 DNA sequence: TGTGCCAGCAGCTTAGTATACGGGAAGCAGTCCTATCGTTTT.

The gene calls are TRBV5-4 and TRBJ1-3; 11 bases match TRBD1. The CDR3 has 15 amino acids. CDR1 is SGHNT, CDR2 YYREEE, per germline (reference sequence). V lost 4 bases and J lost 5; bases outside the gene matches: 5. CDR3 DNA sequence: TGTGCCAGCAGCACAGGACAGGGGGCGAGAAACACCATATATTTT. Translated: CASSTGQGARNTIYF.

The CDR3 region is CASSFQRDGTAHAYEQYV. The CDR3 nucleotides read TGTGCCAGCAGCTTTCAACGAGACGGGACGGCCCATGCCTACGAGCAGTACGTC. This chain joins TRBV7-9 and TRBJ2-7; the D gene could be TRBD1 or TRBD2 (5 bases each). This CDR3 is 18 amino acids long. Germline lookup yields CDR1 SEHNR and CDR2 FQNEAQ (reference sequence). V lost 3 bases and J 2 bases, leaving 23 bases between the germline ends.

The V gene is TRBV12-3 or TRBV12-4, the J gene TRBJ1-2; no reliable D call. Between the trimmed V and J ends, which lost 3 bases and 8 bases, there was a span of 13 bases. This CDR3 has 13 residues. CDR3 residues: CASSFGQLLGYTF. CDR3 DNA sequence: TGTGCCAGCAGTTTTGGTCAGCTTTTGGGCTACACCTTC.

This clonotype was seen only a few times. CDR3 DNA: TGTGCGATGTCCGGCAACACCTACGAGCAGTACTTC. This encodes CAMSGNTYEQYF. V gene TRBV10-3 combines with J gene TRBJ2-7; D gene unclear. CDR3 length: 12 residues. Germline lookup yields CDR1 ENHRY and CDR2 SYGVKD.

The J gene is TRBJ2-3, the V gene TRBV7-8; D tentatively fits TRBD1 or TRBD2 (6 bases each). CDR3 size: 13 residues. Germline CDR1 is SGHVS and CDR2 is FQNEAQ. V gave up 8 bases and J gave up 14 bases, with 23 bases separating them. The CDR3 region is CASGDGGKDTPYF. Here the CDR3 DNA reads TGTGCCAGCGGGGACGGGGGCAAAGATACACCGTATTTT.

The gene calls are TRBV7-9 and TRBJ2-1, with D possibly being TRBD1 or TRBD2 (5 bases each). Germline values: CDR1 SEHNR, CDR2 FQNEAQ (reference sequence). The CDR3 totals 18 residues. V lost 0 bases to trimming and J lost 9 bases, with 24 bases between them. CDR3 loop: CASSLAGHGKTGHSEQFF. The CDR3 DNA follows: TGTGCCAGCAGCTTAGCCGGACACGGGAAAACCGGGCACAGTGAGCAGTTCTTC.

The rearrangement joins TRBV7-9 to TRBJ1-1; TRBD1 aligns across 7 bases. The V and J ends lost 11 bases and 4 bases, in that order; junction bases with no gene match: 10. CDR1 is SEHNR and CDR2 is FQNEAQ in the germline V gene (reference sequence). The CDR3 extends over 13 amino acids. The CDR3 DNA sequence: TGTGCCGGCCGGCCACAGGGGATCACTGAAGCTTTCTTT. Its translation is CAGRPQGITEAFF.

J is TRBJ2-7 and V is TRBV4-2; maybe TRBD1 (6 bases). CDR1 is LGHNA, CDR2 YNFKEQ, per germline. The CDR3 extends over 16 amino acids. V shed 5 bases and J shed 7 bases, with 24 bases lying between them. This chain's CDR3 is CASSTQGQADHNEQYV. The CDR3 DNA sequence: TGTGCCAGCAGCACACAGGGACAAGCGGACCACAATGAGCAGTACGTC.

Turning to this clonotype: As the CDR3 is not closed by the conserved phenylalanine or tryptophan, this likely results from a read error. The DNA is left out, because the CDR3 cannot be placed on it with certainty; the CDR3 is given as TCRdb lists it. J is TRBJ2-1 and V is TRBV19; the table gives TRBD1 as D, unverified against the DNA. With termini counted, the CDR3 has 15 amino acids. Per the germline V gene, CDR1 is LNHDA and CDR2 is SQIVND (reference sequence). The CDR3 loop is CASSIGTGGENCLLA.

The count of this clonotype is one. Since no conserved phenylalanine or tryptophan closes the CDR3, a read error is the likely cause. The limits of the CDR3 on the DNA are not certain, so only TCRdb's listed CDR3 is given. The V call is TRBV2, the J call TRBJ1-5; no DNA check was done on the table's D call, TRBD1. The CDR3 has 15 amino acids, counting both end residues. CDR1 is SNHLY, CDR2 FYNNEI, per germline. This CDR3 reads CASGVGGTDTQPLDP.

A remark on this clonotype: The conserved final phenylalanine or tryptophan is absent from the CDR3, which likely points to a read error. Because the CDR3's place on the DNA is in doubt, the DNA is left out and the CDR3 is given as listed by TCRdb. This chain joins TRBV7-3 and TRBJ2-7. The CDR3 spans 13 amino acids, including both terminal residues. The V gene's germline CDR1 is SGHTA and CDR2 FQGTGA. This CDR3 is CASSLRPISYQET.

This sequence joins TRBV20-1 and TRBJ2-1, with 7 bases matching TRBD1. Germline values: CDR1 DFQATT, CDR2 SNEGSKA (reference sequence). The V and J ends lost 2 bases and 7 bases, in that order; junction bases with no gene match: 14. The CDR3 has 16 amino acids. Written as DNA, the CDR3 is TGCAGTGCTAGACCCACCGACAGGGACCTGTCGAATGAGCAGTTCTTC. Translation: CSARPTDRDLSNEQFF.